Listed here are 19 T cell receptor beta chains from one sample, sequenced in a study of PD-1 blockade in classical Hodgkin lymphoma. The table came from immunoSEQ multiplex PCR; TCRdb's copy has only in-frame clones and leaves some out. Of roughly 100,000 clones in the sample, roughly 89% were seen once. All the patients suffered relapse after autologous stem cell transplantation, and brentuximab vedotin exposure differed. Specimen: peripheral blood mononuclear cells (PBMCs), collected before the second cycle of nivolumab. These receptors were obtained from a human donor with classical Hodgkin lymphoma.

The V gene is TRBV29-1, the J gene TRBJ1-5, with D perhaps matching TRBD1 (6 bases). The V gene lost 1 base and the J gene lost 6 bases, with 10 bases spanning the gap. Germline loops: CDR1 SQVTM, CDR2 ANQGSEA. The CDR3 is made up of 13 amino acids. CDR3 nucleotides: TGCAGCGTTGAAGCCTCCAGGGGTCAGCCCCAGCATTTT. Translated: CSVEASRGQPQHF.

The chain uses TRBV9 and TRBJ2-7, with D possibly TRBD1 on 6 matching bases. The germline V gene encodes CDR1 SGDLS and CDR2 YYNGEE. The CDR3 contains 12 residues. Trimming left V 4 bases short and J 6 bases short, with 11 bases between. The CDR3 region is CASSLQGAEQYF. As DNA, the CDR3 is TGTGCCAGCAGCTTACAGGGAGCCGAGCAGTACTTC.

The CDR3 is CASSVALGRNSPLHF. CDR3 bases: TGTGCCAGCAGCGTAGCTCTTGGTAGGAATTCACCCCTCCACTTT. The chain recombines TRBV9 with TRBJ1-6; D unresolved. Trimming shortened V by 0 bases and J by 7 bases, and 11 bases separated the two germline ends. Germline V gives CDR1 SGDLS, CDR2 YYNGEE. The CDR3 has 15 residues.

The DNA of the CDR3 is TGTGCCAGCTCACCACAGGGTCAGGGCACAGATACGCAGTATTTT. Translating gives CASSPQGQGTDTQYF. The chain employs TRBV18 and TRBJ2-3; D ambiguous. Germline assignment: CDR1 KGHSH and CDR2 LQKENI. CDR3 size: 15 residues. V was clipped by 1 base and J by 1 base, with 9 bases between them.

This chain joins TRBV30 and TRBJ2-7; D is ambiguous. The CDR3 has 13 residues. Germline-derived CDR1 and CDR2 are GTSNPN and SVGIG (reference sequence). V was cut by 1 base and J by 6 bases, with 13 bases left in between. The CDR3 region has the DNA TGTGCCTGGAGTGGCCTGGGTATGTCCGAGCAGTACTTC. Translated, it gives CAWSGLGMSEQYF.

The CDR3 sequence: CASSRTAQYGYTF. The CDR3 nucleotides are TGTGCCAGCAGCCGGACAGCGCAATATGGCTACACCTTC. The chain combines TRBV6-5 with TRBJ1-2; the D gene is possibly TRBD1 (6 bases). Germline CDR1 MNHEY, CDR2 SVGAGI. CDR3 length: 13 amino acids. Deletions cut 6 bases from V and 5 bases from J, with 13 bases between.

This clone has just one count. The CDR3 DNA sequence: TGTGCCAGTAGTATGTTTAGCGGGGATGGGAGTTCCTACAATGAGCAGTTCTTC. This codes for CASSMFSGDGSSYNEQFF. The chain recombines TRBV19 with TRBJ2-1; 8 bases are a match to TRBD2. Germline CDR1 is LNHDA and CDR2 is SQIVND (reference sequence). J lost 1 base, V lost 3 bases, and 11 bases had no gene match. The CDR3 runs to 18 residues.

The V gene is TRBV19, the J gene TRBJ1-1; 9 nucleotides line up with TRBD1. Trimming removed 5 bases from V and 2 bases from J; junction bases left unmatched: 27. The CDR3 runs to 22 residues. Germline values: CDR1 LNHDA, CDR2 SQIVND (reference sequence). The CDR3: CASSPPVSSIGDRAQPNTEAFF. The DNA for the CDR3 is TGTGCCAGTAGTCCCCCCGTAAGTTCGATCGGGGACAGGGCGCAACCCAACACTGAAGCTTTCTTT. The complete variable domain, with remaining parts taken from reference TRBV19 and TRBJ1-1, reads DGGITQSPKYLFRKEGQNVTLSCEQNLNHDAMYWYRQDPGQGLRLIYYSQIVNDFQKGDIAEGYSVSREKKESFPLTVTSAQKNPTAFYLCASSPPVSSIGDRAQPNTEAFFGQGTRLTVV.

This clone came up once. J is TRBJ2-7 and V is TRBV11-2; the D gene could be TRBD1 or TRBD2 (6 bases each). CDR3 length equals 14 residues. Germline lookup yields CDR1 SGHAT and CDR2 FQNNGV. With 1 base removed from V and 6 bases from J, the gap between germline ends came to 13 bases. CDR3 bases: TGTGCCAGCAGCTTAGTGGGCAGGGGACTCGAGCAGTACTTC. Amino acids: CASSLVGRGLEQYF.

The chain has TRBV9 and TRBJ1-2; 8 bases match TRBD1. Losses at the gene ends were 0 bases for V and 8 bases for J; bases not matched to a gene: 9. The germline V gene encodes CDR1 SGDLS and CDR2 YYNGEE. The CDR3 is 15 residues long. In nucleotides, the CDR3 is TGTGCCAGCAGCGTAGCTGGGCAGGGGGCGACGGGCTACACCTTC. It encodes CASSVAGQGATGYTF. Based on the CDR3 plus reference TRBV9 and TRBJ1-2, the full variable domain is DSGVTQTPKHLITATGQRVTLRCSPRSGDLSVYWYQQSLDQGLQFLIQYYNGEERAKGNILERFSAQQFPDLHSELNLSSLELGDSALYFCASSVAGQGATGYTFGSGTRLTVV.

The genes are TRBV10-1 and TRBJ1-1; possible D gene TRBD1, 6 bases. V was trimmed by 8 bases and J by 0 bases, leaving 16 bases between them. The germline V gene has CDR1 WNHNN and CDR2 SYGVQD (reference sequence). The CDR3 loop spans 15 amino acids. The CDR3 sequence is CASSLGQLMNTEAFF. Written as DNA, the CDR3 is TGCGCCAGCTCCCTAGGACAGCTTATGAACACTGAAGCTTTCTTT.

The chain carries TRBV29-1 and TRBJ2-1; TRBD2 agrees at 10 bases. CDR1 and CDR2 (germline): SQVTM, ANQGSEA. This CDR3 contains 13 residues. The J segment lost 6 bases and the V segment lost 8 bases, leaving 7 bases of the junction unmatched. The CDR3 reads CSPKLAGGNEQFF. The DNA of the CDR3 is TGCAGCCCTAAATTAGCGGGGGGCAATGAGCAGTTCTTC.

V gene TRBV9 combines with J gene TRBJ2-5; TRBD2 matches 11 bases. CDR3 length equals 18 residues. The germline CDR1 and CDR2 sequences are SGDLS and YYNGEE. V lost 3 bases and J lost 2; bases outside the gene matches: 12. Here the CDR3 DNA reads TGTGCCAGCAGCGCTAGCGGGGGGTTCCTCGCGGGGCAAGAGACCCAGTACTTC. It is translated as CASSASGGFLAGQETQYF.

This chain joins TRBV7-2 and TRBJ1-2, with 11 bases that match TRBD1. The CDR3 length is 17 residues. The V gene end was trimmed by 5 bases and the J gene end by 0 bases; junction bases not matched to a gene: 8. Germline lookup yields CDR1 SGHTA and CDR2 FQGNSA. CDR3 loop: CASSPHGTGGANYGYTF. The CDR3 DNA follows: TGTGCCAGCAGCCCCCATGGGACAGGGGGAGCTAACTATGGCTACACCTTC. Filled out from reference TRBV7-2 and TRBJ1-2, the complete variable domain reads GAGVSQSPSNKVTEKGKDVELRCDPISGHTALYWYRQSLGQGLEFLIYFQGNSAPDKSGLPSDRFSAERTGGSVSTLTIQRTQQEDSAVYLCASSPHGTGGANYGYTFGSGTRLTVV.

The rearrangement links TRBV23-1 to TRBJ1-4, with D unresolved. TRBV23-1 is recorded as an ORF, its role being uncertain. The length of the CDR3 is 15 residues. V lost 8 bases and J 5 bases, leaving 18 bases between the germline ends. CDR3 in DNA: TGCGCCAGCTCCTCCCTCGGATACCGAAATGAAAAACTGTTTTTT. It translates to CASSSLGYRNEKLFF.

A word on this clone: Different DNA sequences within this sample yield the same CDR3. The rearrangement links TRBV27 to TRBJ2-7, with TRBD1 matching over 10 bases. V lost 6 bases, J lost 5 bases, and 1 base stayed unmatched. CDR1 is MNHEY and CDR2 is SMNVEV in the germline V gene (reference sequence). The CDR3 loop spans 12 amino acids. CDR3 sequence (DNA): TGTGCCAGCAGGACAGGGGGCCACGAGCAGTACTTC. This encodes CASRTGGHEQYF.

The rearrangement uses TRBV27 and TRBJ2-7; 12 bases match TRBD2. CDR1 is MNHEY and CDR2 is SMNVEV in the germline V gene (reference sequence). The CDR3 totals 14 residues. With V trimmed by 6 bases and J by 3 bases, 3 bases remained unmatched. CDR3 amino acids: CASRRGLAGYEQYF. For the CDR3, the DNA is TGTGCCAGCAGAAGGGGACTAGCGGGCTACGAGCAGTACTTC.

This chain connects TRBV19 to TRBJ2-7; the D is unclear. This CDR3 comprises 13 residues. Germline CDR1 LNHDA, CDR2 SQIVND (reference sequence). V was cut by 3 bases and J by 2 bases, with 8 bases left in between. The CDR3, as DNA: TGTGCCAGTAGTATTAAGGGAACCTACGAGCAGTACTTC. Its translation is CASSIKGTYEQYF.

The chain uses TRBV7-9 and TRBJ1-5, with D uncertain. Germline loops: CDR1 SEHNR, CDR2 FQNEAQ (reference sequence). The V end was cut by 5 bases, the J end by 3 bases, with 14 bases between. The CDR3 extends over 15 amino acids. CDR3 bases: TGTGCCAGCAGCCCACTATTACTGGACAATCAGCCCCAGCATTTT. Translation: CASSPLLLDNQPQHF.